This is a list of T cell receptor beta chains from one sample in a study of neurological immune-mediated disorders. Each CDR3 protein is one row after TCRdb ran MiXCR on the 5' RACE reads. Among approximately 36,000 distinct CDR3 sequences, about 3.2% were seen once, and the ten largest hold about 8%. Sequencing was carried out using PBMCs. Receptor source: a woman aged 60 to 75 with multiple sclerosis. Both conserved end residues are part of each CDR3. D genes are given only for firm matches. A row's size may be missing; if present it is once, few, many or a size class.

V gene	J gene	D gene	clone size	CDR3 protein	CDR3 DNA
TRBV21-1	TRBJ2-2	-	many	CASSKSKRGAGELFF	TGTGCCAGCAGCAAATCAAAAAGGGGCGCCGGGGAGCTGTTTTTT
TRBV6-2/TRBV6-3	TRBJ2-7	TRBD1	many	CASGTGRLYEQYF	TGTGCCAGTGGGACAGGGAGACTCTACGAGCAGTACTTC
TRBV5-1	TRBJ2-5	-	many	CASSTPWEETQYF	TGCGCCAGCAGCACCCCGTGGGAAGAGACCCAGTACTTC
TRBV20-1	TRBJ1-3	-	many	CSAISAGPGNTIYF	TGCAGTGCTATCAGTGCGGGACCTGGAAACACCATATATTTT
TRBV7-2	TRBJ2-5	TRBD2	many	CASRVMWTSGGAETQYF	TGTGCCAGCAGAGTTATGTGGACTAGCGGGGGGGCGGAGACCCAGTACTTC
TRBV5-1	TRBJ2-3	TRBD2	many	CASRFTSGGDTQYF	TGCGCCAGCAGGTTTACTAGCGGGGGAGATACGCAGTATTTT
TRBV7-8	TRBJ2-2	-	many	CASSFAGSGGELFF	TGTGCCAGCAGCTTTGCCGGCTCGGGCGGGGAGCTGTTTTTT
TRBV5-6	TRBJ2-5	TRBD2	many	CASSSTSVETQYF	TGTGCCAGCAGCTCCACTAGCGTCGAGACCCAGTACTTC
TRBV6-5	TRBJ2-2	TRBD1	many	CASRIGGSGELFF	TGTGCCAGCAGAATAGGGGGCTCCGGGGAGCTGTTTTTT
TRBV10-3	TRBJ2-7	-	many	CAISDEGRSSYEQYF	TGTGCCATCAGTGACGAGGGAAGGAGCTCCTACGAGCAGTACTTC
TRBV29-1	TRBJ2-7	TRBD1	many	CSVGQGSYEQYF	TGCAGCGTGGGACAGGGCTCCTACGAGCAGTACTTC
TRBV11-2	TRBJ2-7	-	many	CASSLRPDDEQYF	TGTGCCAGCAGCTTACGGCCCGACGACGAGCAGTACTTC
TRBV11-2	TRBJ1-1	TRBD1	many	CASSLAGTVEAFF	TGTGCCAGCAGCTTAGCCGGGACAGTTGAAGCTTTCTTT
TRBV9	TRBJ2-5	-	many	CASSGGLKETQYF	TGTGCCAGCAGCGGGGGACTGAAAGAGACCCAGTACTTC
TRBV12-3/TRBV12-4	TRBJ2-7	TRBD1	many	CASSPSPSGTEPYEQYF	TGTGCCAGCAGTCCCAGTCCCTCCGGGACAGAACCCTACGAGCAGTACTTC
TRBV20-1	TRBJ1-6	TRBD1	many	CSARVDRVNSPLHF	TGCAGTGCTAGGGTAGACAGGGTTAATTCACCCCTCCACTTT
TRBV3-1	TRBJ2-3	-	many	CASSQYNTDTQYF	TGTGCCAGCAGCCAATACAACACAGATACGCAGTATTTT
TRBV6-5	TRBJ1-2	TRBD1	few	CASSTRTGVAYGYTF	TGTGCCAGCAGTACCCGGACAGGGGTTGCGTATGGCTACACCTTC
TRBV12-3/TRBV12-4	TRBJ1-2	-	-	CASSPPDGYYGYTF	TGTGCCAGCAGTCCCCCCGACGGTTATTATGGCTACACCTTC
TRBV5-1	TRBJ1-2	-	many	CASSLQPSSNYGYTF	TGCGCCAGCAGCTTGCAACCGAGCTCTAACTATGGCTACACCTTC
TRBV6-1	TRBJ2-7	TRBD2	few	CASSRGTSGESSYEQYF	TGTGCCAGCAGCCGCGGGACTAGCGGGGAGTCCTCCTACGAGCAGTACTTC
TRBV5-1	TRBJ2-3	-	many	CASSLTGGNTQYF	TGCGCCAGCAGCTTGACCGGGGGCAATACGCAGTATTTT
TRBV5-1	TRBJ1-2	-	medium-sized	CASNVGDNYGYTF	TGCGCCAGCAACGTGGGGGATAACTATGGCTACACCTTC
TRBV6-1	TRBJ2-7	-	many	CASSEANRYSSYEQYF	TGTGCCAGCAGTGAAGCAAACAGGTATAGCTCCTACGAGCAGTACTTC
TRBV11-2	TRBJ1-4	-	medium-sized	CASSLVRSRREKLFF	TGTGCCAGCAGCTTAGTCAGGTCACGGAGAGAAAAACTGTTTTTT
TRBV10-3	TRBJ2-3	-	many	CAISESALTDTQYF	TGTGCCATCAGTGAGTCAGCCCTCACAGATACGCAGTATTTT
TRBV10-3	TRBJ2-1	TRBD2	many	CAISDQSGGSYNEQFF	TGTGCCATCAGTGATCAAAGCGGGGGCTCCTACAATGAGCAGTTCTTC
TRBV5-1	TRBJ2-1	-	many	CASSFSGSPEQFF	TGCGCCAGCAGCTTTTCAGGGTCCCCTGAGCAGTTCTTC
TRBV7-7	TRBJ2-2	TRBD2	many	CASSPAGTSFYTGELFF	TGTGCTAGCAGCCCGGCCGGGACTAGCTTTTACACCGGGGAGCTGTTTTTT
TRBV5-1	TRBJ2-7	TRBD1	many	CASSEDRGYEQYF	TGCGCCAGCAGCGAGGACAGGGGGTACGAGCAGTACTTC
TRBV10-1	TRBJ1-1	-	many	CASSEGMNTEAFF	TGCGCCAGCAGTGAGGGGATGAACACTGAAGCTTTCTTT
TRBV5-1	TRBJ1-1	TRBD1	many	CASSTQGASTEAFF	TGCGCCAGCAGCACACAGGGGGCGAGCACTGAAGCTTTCTTT
TRBV9	TRBJ2-5	-	many	CASSVGVGGQETQYF	TGTGCCAGCAGCGTAGGAGTGGGGGGGCAGGAGACCCAGTACTTC
TRBV20-1	TRBJ1-5	-	-	CSARELKGNQPQNF	TGCAGTGCTAGAGAATTAAAGGGAAATCAGCCCCAGAATTTT
TRBV7-9	TRBJ2-7	-	many	CASSLAGQLYEQYF	TGTGCCAGCAGCTTAGCTGGACAGCTTTACGAGCAGTACTTC
TRBV20-1	TRBJ2-3	-	many	CSAQTGYADTQYF	TGCAGTGCTCAAACAGGGTACGCAGATACGCAGTATTTT
TRBV5-1	TRBJ1-2	-	many	CASSLAKTDYGYTF	TGCGCCAGCAGCTTGGCCAAGACAGACTATGGCTACACCTTC
TRBV6-5	TRBJ1-2	TRBD1	many	CASSYRDSSSGYTF	TGTGCCAGCAGTTATAGGGACAGCTCGTCTGGCTACACCTTC
TRBV5-1	TRBJ1-1	-	many	CASSLSGMNTEAFF	TGCGCCAGCAGCTTATCGGGAATGAACACTGAAGCTTTCTTT
TRBV10-3	TRBJ1-4	-	few	CAISEGQGRLFF	TGTGCCATCAGTGAAGGGCAGGGTCGACTGTTTTTT
TRBV5-1	TRBJ2-1	-	few	CASSLANPSYNEQFF	TGCGCCAGCAGCTTGGCAAATCCCTCCTACAATGAGCAGTTCTTC
TRBV20-1	TRBJ1-5	-	many	CSAETGRDQPQHF	TGCAGTGCTGAAACAGGGCGCGATCAGCCCCAGCATTTT